This T cell receptor beta chain was retrieved from a study of neurological immune-mediated disorders. Study results and limitations: In HTLV-1-associated myelopathy, TCR clonal expansion was greatest, and in multiple sclerosis it was least, below healthy controls.

Germline-derived CDR1 and CDR2 are MNHEY and SVGAGI. This CDR3 is 17 amino acids long. The V segment lost 6 bases and the J segment 0 bases; nucleotides outside the gene matches: 9. The table lists this clonotype with many counts. Its antigen is undetermined. 5'RACE generated cDNA with 10-nucleotide random UMIs. TCRdb reprocessed the 5' RACE reads with MiXCR, giving one entry per CDR3 protein. This sample has more than 45,000 distinct CDR3 sequences, with around 3.5% found just once. The source is a woman aged 25 to 39 with multiple sclerosis. The chain employs TRBV6-5 and TRBJ1-3; TRBD1 matches at 9 bases. Input material: PBMCs. In DNA, the CDR3 is TGTGCCAGCAGCCCACCACAGGGGGCTCGCTCTGGAAACACCATATATTTT. It codes for CASSPPQGARSGNTIYF.